This T cell receptor beta chain was documented in a study of blood T cell repertoires in COVID-19. V was clipped by 3 bases and J by 6 bases, with 9 bases between them. The CDR3 has 11 residues. CDR1 and CDR2 from the germline V gene are DFQATT and SNEGSKA (reference sequence). Using immunoSEQ multiplex PCR, the repertoire was profiled, and TCRdb retains in-frame clones only, with some absent. The table records over 200,000 clones, around 85% of them present only once. This sequence originates from a woman aged 45-59 years who had recovered from COVID-19. The V gene is TRBV20-1, the J gene TRBJ2-7; D possibly matches TRBD1 or TRBD2 (6 bases each). Sequenced sample: PBMCs or T cells enriched from blood (not recorded which). This CDR3 is CSASGGREQYF. The CDR3, as DNA: TGCAGTGCTAGTGGGGGGCGCGAGCAGTACTTC.